This T cell receptor (beta chain) was sequenced during a study of cytomegalovirus exposure and HLA in healthy donors. The PCR was carried out with 60 Vbeta primers and 13 Jbeta primers. Repertoires were generated with immunoSEQ multiplex PCR, while TCRdb's copy carries only in-frame clones and drops some. The top ten hold roughly 7.2% of the sample, which has about 80,000 clones, over 70% seen once. Per the germline V gene, CDR1 is LGHNA and CDR2 is YSLEER. V lost 1 base, J lost 2 bases, and 6 bases lay in between. The CDR3 has 14 amino acids. The sequencing input was PBMCs. The chain recombines TRBV4-3 with TRBJ2-1; no definite D call. The source is a woman between 35 and 50 years old in good health and CMV-seronegative. The CDR3 sequence is CASSQASTYNEQFF. CDR3 bases: TGCGCCAGCAGCCAAGCTAGTACCTACAATGAGCAGTTCTTC.